One and the same sample provided the 11 T cell receptor beta chains below, sequenced in a study of identical twins. TCRdb fed the 5' RACE reads into MiXCR, producing one record per CDR3 protein. The data show about 660,000 distinct CDR3 sequences, with over 8.5% seen just once and approximately 0.94% held by the top ten. These data also featured in a second study, about yellow fever vaccine responses in identical twins.

Sequencing was performed on PBMCs. These receptors were collected from a woman between 18 and 30 years old in good health.

There are many counts of this clonotype. The V gene is TRBV19, the J gene TRBJ1-5; D gene unclear. The CDR3 is made up of 17 amino acids. The germline gives CDR1 LNHDA, CDR2 SQIVND (reference sequence). V lost 0 bases and J 2 bases, leaving 14 bases between the germline ends. CDR3 DNA: TGTGCCAGTAGTATAGATAGTTTCCAGGCGGGCAATCAGCCCCAGCATTTT. It translates to CASSIDSFQAGNQPQHF.

The sample holds a few counts of this clonotype. The chain combines TRBV28 with TRBJ2-7; 9 bases match TRBD1. This CDR3 region has 15 residues. V shed 2 bases and J 3 bases; nucleotides not matched to a gene: 5. CDR1 is MDHEN and CDR2 is SYDVKM in the germline V gene. CDR3 sequence reads: CASSLRRTGVYEQYF. As DNA, the CDR3 is TGTGCCAGCAGTTTACGCCGGACAGGGGTCTACGAGCAGTACTTC.

V usage is TRBV11-2 and J usage is TRBJ1-4, with 9 bases lining up with TRBD1. The length of the CDR3 is 17 residues. With 0 bases clipped from V and 6 bases from J, the junction kept 8 bases outside the gene matches. Germline loops: CDR1 SGHAT, CDR2 FQNNGV. The chain's CDR3 is CASSLDGTGGTHEKLFF. The CDR3 bases are TGTGCCAGCAGCTTAGATGGAACAGGGGGCACACATGAAAAACTGTTTTTT.

Many counts were recorded for this clonotype. The chain uses TRBV12-3 or TRBV12-4 and TRBJ1-6, with a weak D call TRBD1 (5 bases). Trimming removed 6 bases from V and 6 bases from J, with 18 bases in between. The CDR3 loop spans 16 amino acids. This chain's CDR3 is CASRRQEGPSNSPLHF. As DNA, the CDR3 is TGTGCCAGCAGGCGGCAGGAGGGACCCTCTAATTCACCCCTCCACTTT.

V gene TRBV2 combines with J gene TRBJ2-7, with 10 bases identical to TRBD1. The CDR3 consists of 15 residues. Trimming took 4 bases from V and 6 from J; bases not matched to a gene: 9. Looked up from germline, CDR1 is SNHLY and CDR2 is FYNNEI. The CDR3, as DNA: TGTGCCAGCAGTGGTACGGACAGGGGGTACTTCGAGCAGTACTTC. This codes for CASSGTDRGYFEQYF.

This chain joins TRBV29-1 and TRBJ2-3; 8 bases map to TRBD1. Looked up from germline, CDR1 is SQVTM and CDR2 is ANQGSEA. Trimming cost V 2 bases and J 14 bases; bases outside gene matches: 9. This CDR3 spans 12 amino acids. CDR3 region: CSVETTGGSRYF. CDR3 nucleotide sequence: TGCAGCGTTGAAACCACAGGGGGGTCACGGTATTTT.

The chain couples TRBV2 to TRBJ2-3, with D hard to call. This CDR3 has 11 residues. CDR1 is SNHLY and CDR2 is FYNNEI in the germline V gene. Trimming pared 6 bases from V and 4 bases from J, leaving 5 bases between. This CDR3 is CASRAPDTQYF. In nucleotides, the CDR3 is TGTGCCAGCAGAGCCCCAGATACGCAGTATTTT.

This clonotype turned up a few times. The chain recombines TRBV20-1 with TRBJ1-5, with D perhaps TRBD1 (5 bases). Germline CDR1 DFQATT, CDR2 SNEGSKA (reference sequence). CDR3 length: 14 amino acids. With 0 bases removed from V and 3 bases from J, the gap between germline ends came to 9 bases. The CDR3 sequence is CSARDPGPNQPQHF. CDR3 sequence (DNA): TGCAGTGCTAGAGACCCGGGGCCCAATCAGCCCCAGCATTTT.

The chain recombines TRBV30 with TRBJ2-7; no reliable D call. The CDR3 extends over 13 amino acids. V was pared by 2 bases and J by 3 bases, with 11 bases between. Germline loops: CDR1 GTSNPN, CDR2 SVGIG (reference sequence). The CDR3 coding sequence is TGTGCCTGGAGTCCATCTCCGTACTACGAGCAGTACTTC. Translation gives CAWSPSPYYEQYF.

This clonotype was counted only a few times. The chain links TRBV29-1 to TRBJ2-1; tentative D call: TRBD2 (7 bases). The CDR3 consists of 15 residues. V shed 6 bases and J shed 8 bases, with 23 bases lying between them. Per the germline V gene, CDR1 is SQVTM and CDR2 is ANQGSEA. The CDR3 loop reads CSVSLHGGRNDEQFF. CDR3 DNA sequence: TGCAGCGTCAGCCTTCACGGGGGGCGAAACGATGAGCAGTTCTTC.

V usage is TRBV7-9 and J usage is TRBJ2-2; TRBD1 matches 9 bases. V lost 5 bases and J lost 7; bases outside the gene matches: 8. CDR1 is SEHNR and CDR2 is FQNEAQ in the germline V gene (reference sequence). The CDR3 has 15 amino acids. Here the CDR3 DNA reads TGTGCCAGCAGCCCCCGGGACAGGGAGATCGGGGAGCTGTTTTTT. Its protein is CASSPRDREIGELFF.